A single sample is the source of the 16 T cell receptor beta chains below, sequenced in a study of T cells after yellow fever vaccination. TCRdb redid the calling of the 5' RACE reads with MiXCR, one entry per CDR3 protein. This table has roughly 330,000 distinct CDR3 sequences, about 6.6% appearing once. The sequencing used PBMCs, collected about 41 days after the first yellow fever vaccination. The receptors shown here come from a young man who received the YFV17D yellow fever vaccine.

This clonotype was observed a few times. The V call is TRBV6-1, the J call TRBJ2-7, with 7 nucleotides matching TRBD1. Germline CDR1 is MNHNS and CDR2 is SASEGT. V lost 6 bases, J lost 3 bases, and 5 bases stayed unmatched. This CDR3 is 13 amino acids long. The CDR3 protein is CASRTGPSYEQYV. The CDR3 bases are TGTGCCAGCAGGACAGGGCCGAGCTACGAGCAGTACGTC.

The J gene is TRBJ1-2, the V gene TRBV12-3 or TRBV12-4; no clear D gene. V was shortened by 6 bases and J by 6 bases, with 17 bases between the two germline ends. The CDR3 is 14 residues long. CDR3 region: CASSSGIHTNGYTF. The CDR3 nucleotides read TGTGCCAGCAGCTCCGGGATCCACACTAATGGCTACACCTTC.

This clonotype has a count of ten or more. V gene TRBV10-1 combines with J gene TRBJ2-2; D may be TRBD2 (5 bases). This CDR3 has 15 amino acids. Trimming pared 3 bases from V and 1 base from J, leaving 9 bases between. Per germline, CDR1 WNHNN and CDR2 SYGVQD (reference sequence). CDR3: CASSDAGKNTGELFF. In DNA form, the CDR3 reads TGCGCCAGCAGTGACGCCGGGAAGAACACCGGGGAGCTGTTTTTT.

This clonotype turned up a few times. V is TRBV2 and J is TRBJ2-7; D unresolved. The ends were cut back, 7 bases at V and 4 bases at J, with 5 bases in the middle. Germline V gene sequence: CDR1 SNHLY, CDR2 FYNNEI. The CDR3 loop spans 10 amino acids. The CDR3 reads CASTRYEQYF. CDR3 bases: TGTGCCAGCACACGATACGAGCAGTACTTC.

This clonotype appeared many times. The gene calls are TRBV5-4 and TRBJ2-5; D is perhaps TRBD2 (6 bases). The CDR3 has 14 amino acids. Germline CDR1 SGHNT, CDR2 YYREEE (reference sequence). The V end was cut by 4 bases, the J end by 3 bases, with 13 bases between. The CDR3 protein is CASSQEPGEETQYF. The CDR3 nucleotides read TGTGCCAGCAGCCAAGAACCGGGAGAAGAGACCCAGTACTTC.

This clonotype came up a few times. V is TRBV18 and J is TRBJ2-7; D is unresolved. The CDR3 runs to 12 residues. Trimming shortened V by 6 bases and J by 4 bases, and 10 bases separated the two germline ends. Germline loops: CDR1 KGHSH, CDR2 LQKENI. CDR3 nucleotides: TGTGCCAGCTCCCGGGCCGGGTACGAGCAGTACTTC. Residues: CASSRAGYEQYF.

The chain employs TRBV7-9 and TRBJ2-5; D uncertain. Trimming took off 4 bases at V and 6 bases at J, with 12 bases between the two ends. The germline gives CDR1 SEHNR, CDR2 FQNEAQ (reference sequence). CDR3 length: 13 residues. This chain's CDR3 is CASSYGPRKTQYF. The CDR3 DNA reads TGTGCCAGCAGCTATGGGCCAAGGAAGACCCAGTACTTC.

The CDR3 reads CASSLGLGGTDTQYF. CDR3 sequence (DNA): TGCGCCAGCAGCTTGGGACTAGGGGGCACAGATACGCAGTATTTT. The chain employs TRBV5-1 and TRBJ2-3; a weak D match, TRBD2 (6 bases). The ends were cut back, 0 bases at V and 1 base at J, with 9 bases in the middle. There are 15 residues in the CDR3. CDR1 is SGHRS and CDR2 is YFSETQ in the germline V gene. Combining the CDR3 with reference TRBV5-1 and TRBJ2-3 gives the whole variable domain KAGVTQTPRYLIKTRGQQVTLSCSPISGHRSVSWYQQTPGQGLQFLFEYFSETQRNKGNFPGRFSGRQFSNSRSEMNVSTLELGDSALYLCASSLGLGGTDTQYFGPGTRLTVL.

This clonotype was seen at least ten times. This chain joins TRBV25-1 and TRBJ2-7, with 9 bases matching TRBD1. The CDR3 spans 17 residues. Germline V gives CDR1 MGHDK, CDR2 SYGVNS. J lost 7 bases, V lost 2 bases, and 15 bases had no gene match. CDR3 DNA: TGTGCCAGCAGTGAACTTACCGGGACAGGGACACCCGGGGAGCAGTACTTC. Translation: CASSELTGTGTPGEQYF.

The V and J genes are TRBV6-2 or TRBV6-3 and TRBJ2-7; D gene unclear. Germline CDR1 is MNHEY and CDR2 is SVGEGT. V was cut by 2 bases and J by 6 bases, with 14 bases left in between. This CDR3 spans 14 amino acids. DNA for the CDR3: TGTGCCAGCAGTTACACACGGCTATTGGGCGAGCAGTACGTC. This codes for CASSYTRLLGEQYV.

This clonotype is medium-sized. The chain carries TRBV6-4 and TRBJ2-3, with 8 bases matching TRBD2. From germline, CDR1 is MRHNA and CDR2 SNTAGT. This CDR3 is 15 amino acids long. V was pared by 2 bases and J by 0 bases, with 1 base of the junction left unmatched. The CDR3 DNA follows: TGTGCCAGCAGTGACGGACTAGCTAGCACAGATACGCAGTATTTT. Its translation: CASSDGLASTDTQYF.

This clonotype was counted many times. This sequence joins TRBV3-1 and TRBJ1-6; possible D gene TRBD1, 5 bases. The germline V gene encodes CDR1 LGHDT and CDR2 YNNKEL (reference sequence). V dropped 4 bases and J dropped 6 bases, with 10 bases sitting between them. The CDR3 sequence is 14 residues long. This chain's CDR3 is CASSPTVSNSPLHF. In DNA, the CDR3 is TGTGCCAGCAGCCCGACAGTCTCTAATTCACCCCTCCACTTT.

There are a few counts of this clonotype. This rearrangement joins TRBV7-3 to TRBJ1-5; TRBD1 matches at 7 bases. The CDR3 has 15 residues. Germline-derived CDR1 and CDR2 are SGHTA and FQGTGA. The junction had 2 bases not matched to a gene; V was cut back by 0 bases and J by 3 bases. The CDR3 DNA sequence: TGTGCCAGCAGCTTAACAGGGGGCGTCAATCAGCCCCAGCATTTT. Translating it yields CASSLTGGVNQPQHF.

This rearrangement joins TRBV4-1 to TRBJ2-7; no reliable D call. Germline V gene sequence: CDR1 MGHRA, CDR2 YSYEKL. The V end was cut by 0 bases, the J end by 3 bases, with 6 bases between. The CDR3 length is 13 residues. CDR3 loop: CASSQERFYEQYV. Written as DNA, the CDR3 is TGCGCCAGCAGCCAAGAACGGTTCTACGAGCAGTACGTC.

The rearrangement joins TRBV4-3 to TRBJ2-3; no reliable D call. The CDR3 runs to 16 residues. The ends were cut back, 1 base at V and 1 base at J, with 12 bases in the middle. The V gene's germline CDR1 is LGHNA and CDR2 YSLEER. The DNA of the CDR3 is TGCGCCAGCAGCCAAGCGCTGGCAGCGCGCACAGATACGCAGTATTTT. Translated, it gives CASSQALAARTDTQYF.

V and J are TRBV7-9 and TRBJ2-2; tentatively, D is TRBD1 (5 bases). Germline V gives CDR1 SEHNR, CDR2 FQNEAQ (reference sequence). CDR3 length equals 15 residues. The V end was cut by 5 bases, the J end by 6 bases, with 16 bases between. The CDR3 DNA follows: TGTGCCAGCAGCCTTGCGGCAGGGCAAGCCGGGGAGCTGTTTTTT. This codes for CASSLAAGQAGELFF.